This T cell receptor (beta chain) is from a study of control samples from healthy donors and cancer patients. The germline gives CDR1 SNHLY, CDR2 FYNNEI. The CDR3 is made up of 14 amino acids. After removal of 6 bases from V and 3 bases from J, the junction contained 6 bases not matched to a gene. The protocol was immunoSEQ multiplex PCR, while the TCRdb copy is restricted to in-frame clones and leaves out a portion. The sample holds about 150,000 clones, about 94% seen once. The source of this sequence is a man aged 35 to 55 in good health. Material: blood. This chain links TRBV2 with TRBJ2-7; 9 positions match TRBD1. The CDR3 spells CASRAGTGFYEQYF. CDR3 sequence (DNA): TGTGCCAGCAGGGCCGGGACAGGGTTCTACGAGCAGTACTTC.